Below are 5 T cell receptor beta chains sequenced from a single sample in a study of blood T cell repertoires in COVID-19. Profiled with immunoSEQ multiplex PCR; TCRdb holds only in-frame clones, not every one. The table has around 310,000 clones, over 85% seen once. The specimen sequenced was PBMCs or T cells enriched from blood (not recorded which). The receptors were sampled from a young woman who had recovered from COVID-19.

This sequence joins TRBV24-1 and TRBJ2-7; TRBD1 agrees at 9 bases. V shed 4 bases, J shed 3 bases, and the junction held 6 bases outside the gene matches. Germline lookup yields CDR1 KGHDR and CDR2 SFDVKD. This CDR3 contains 15 residues. CDR3 sequence (DNA): TGTGCCACCAGTGACAACAGGGGGCGAATCTACGAGCAGTACTTC. Residues: CATSDNRGRIYEQYF.

This chain uses TRBV28 with TRBJ1-1; tentative D call: TRBD1 (5 bases). Trimming took off 4 bases at V and 3 bases at J, with 15 bases between the two ends. Germline CDR1 MDHEN, CDR2 SYDVKM. This CDR3 region has 15 residues. For the CDR3, the DNA is TGTGCCAGCAGTTACCAGGGTACTATGGACACTGAAGCTTTCTTT. Its translation: CASSYQGTMDTEAFF.

V gene TRBV30 combines with J gene TRBJ2-5; D might be TRBD1 (6 bases). Looked up from germline, CDR1 is GTSNPN and CDR2 is SVGIG (reference sequence). With 0 bases removed from V and 5 bases from J, the gap between germline ends came to 13 bases. This CDR3 comprises 14 residues. In DNA, the CDR3 is TGTGCCTGGAGTGTAGTAGGGGGAGCGGAGACCCAGTACTTC. Translated: CAWSVVGGAETQYF.

The count of this clone is one. This chain links TRBV4-2 with TRBJ2-2; D is ambiguous. The V and J ends lost 0 bases and 1 base respectively, with 9 bases between them. Germline V lookup: CDR1 LGHNA, CDR2 YNFKEQ. The CDR3 loop spans 16 amino acids. The chain's CDR3 is CASSQDRHMNTGELFF. The CDR3 region has the DNA TGTGCCAGCAGCCAAGATCGACACATGAACACCGGGGAGCTGTTTTTT.

The chain couples TRBV10-2 to TRBJ2-2, with 8 bases lining up with TRBD2. This CDR3 is 13 amino acids long. CDR1 and CDR2 from the germline V gene are WSHSY and SAAADI. J was trimmed by 5 bases and V by 4 bases; bases with no gene match: 0. CDR3 bases: TGCGCCAGCAGTGGCGGGAGGACCGGGGAGCTGTTTTTT. It specifies CASSGGRTGELFF.